Sequencing of this T cell receptor beta chain was carried out in a study of cytomegalovirus exposure and HLA in healthy donors. Amplification used 60 Vbeta primers and 13 Jbeta primers. Data came from immunoSEQ multiplex PCR; TCRdb stores just in-frame clones and leaves some out. This table has 200,000 to 250,000 clones, under 90% appearing once. This clone has just one count. Germline V gives CDR1 SGHTA, CDR2 FQGNSA. V lost 5 bases to trimming and J lost 1 base; unmatched junction nucleotides: 6. This CDR3 has 15 amino acids. This clonotype was sampled from a human donor in good health. The sample was PBMCs. V usage is TRBV7-2 and J usage is TRBJ2-5; TRBD2 matches 8 bases. The chain's CDR3 is CASSPHSGTQETQYF. In nucleotides, the CDR3 is TGTGCCAGCAGCCCTCATAGCGGGACCCAAGAGACCCAGTACTTC.